These 21 T cell receptor beta chains came from one sample sequenced in a study of regulatory T cells in long-lasting Graves disease. Noted time point: newly diagnosed GD, antithyroid drugs for less than 3 months. PBMC RNA served as the TCR library source. Arm-PCR with iRepertoire HTBI primers amplified the CDR3 regions for these TCR beta libraries. TCRdb used MiXCR to reprocess the multiplex PCR reads, holding one entry per CDR3 protein. The data hold 400,000 to 550,000 distinct CDR3 sequences, with about 16% observed a single time. The same sample was also used in a study of T cells in Graves' hyperthyroidism and ophthalmopathy.

The source material was peripheral blood mononuclear cells (PBMCs), sampled at new diagnosis, from a patient treated with antithyroid drugs. Receptors were obtained from a woman in her twenties or thirties with Graves disease.

This clonotype was detected only a few times. This may stem from a read error, because a much larger clone lies one nucleotide away. CDR3 nucleotide sequence: TGTGCCAGCAGCTTAGGCTGGGGTACGCAGTATTTT. Translating it yields CASSLGWGTQYF. The rearrangement uses TRBV13 and TRBJ2-3; D is undetermined. The CDR3 extends over 12 amino acids. The ends were cut back, 0 bases at V and 8 bases at J, with 6 bases in the middle. Germline V gene data show CDR1 as PRHDT and CDR2 as FYEKMQ (reference sequence). The full variable domain, with the rest looked up from reference TRBV13 and TRBJ2-3, is AAGVIQSPRHLIKEKRETATLKCYPIPRHDTVYWYQQGPGQDPQFLISFYEKMQSDKGSIPDRFSAQQFSDYHSELNMSSLELGDSALYFCASSLGWGTQYFGPGTRLTVL.

The chain couples TRBV25-1 to TRBJ2-2; TRBD1 matches at 8 bases. CDR3 size: 15 residues. Germline V lookup: CDR1 MGHDK, CDR2 SYGVNS. Losses at the gene ends were 1 base for V and 3 bases for J; bases not matched to a gene: 1. Here the CDR3 reads CASSESDRDTGELFF. CDR3 coding DNA: TGTGCCAGCAGTGAATCGGACAGGGACACCGGGGAGCTGTTTTTT.

This clonotype was counted many times. The chain uses TRBV20-1 and TRBJ1-5; D gene unclear. CDR3 length: 16 amino acids. Germline V lookup: CDR1 DFQATT, CDR2 SNEGSKA (reference sequence). V lost 3 bases and J lost 0, with 15 bases in between. Written as DNA, the CDR3 is TGCAGTGCTAGCCCAGATATAGGTATTAGCAATCAGCCCCAGCATTTT. As protein: CSASPDIGISNQPQHF.

This clonotype came up a few times. The chain uses TRBV5-4 and TRBJ2-3; D remains unclear. Germline V CDR1 and CDR2: SGHNT, YYREEE (reference sequence). The CDR3 is 16 amino acids. With 1 base removed from V and 0 bases from J, the gap between germline ends came to 12 bases. This CDR3 reads CASSLLAEPSTDTQYF. For the CDR3, the DNA is TGTGCCAGCAGCTTGTTGGCGGAGCCTAGCACAGATACGCAGTATTTT.

This clonotype has a count of ten or more. V and J are TRBV27 and TRBJ2-7, with D perhaps matching TRBD1 (5 bases). Germline V lookup: CDR1 MNHEY, CDR2 SMNVEV (reference sequence). V was shortened by 0 bases and J by 4 bases, with 19 bases between the two germline ends. CDR3 length equals 17 residues. The CDR3 DNA follows: TGTGCCAGCAGTTTATCGGGCGACAGCCCTAAAGATTACGAGCAGTACTTC. Its translation: CASSLSGDSPKDYEQYF.

This clonotype appeared many times. This chain joins TRBV9 and TRBJ1-1; D is perhaps TRBD1 (5 bases). V gave up 3 bases and J gave up 2 bases, with 20 bases separating them. Germline CDR1 SGDLS, CDR2 YYNGEE. The CDR3 loop spans 17 amino acids. CDR3 DNA sequence: TGTGCCAGCAGCGGAACGCACTGGGGGGGGAGTAACACTGAAGCTTTCTTT. It is translated as CASSGTHWGGSNTEAFF.

This clonotype was picked up many times. V usage is TRBV28 and J usage is TRBJ1-1, with D perhaps matching TRBD1 (6 bases). Germline assignment: CDR1 MDHEN and CDR2 SYDVKM. The CDR3 loop spans 14 amino acids. Trimming removed 5 bases at V and 3 bases at J, with 13 bases between. CDR3 protein: CASSADRPYTEAFF. The CDR3 DNA reads as TGTGCCAGCAGTGCTGACAGGCCGTACACTGAAGCTTTCTTT.

The chain joins TRBV12-3 or TRBV12-4 to TRBJ1-5; no clear D gene. The V and J ends lost 9 bases and 2 bases respectively, with 8 bases between them. There are 12 residues in the CDR3. This CDR3 is CASQIGNQPQHF. As DNA, the CDR3 is TGTGCCAGTCAAATCGGCAATCAGCCCCAGCATTTT.

At least ten counts were recorded for this clonotype. The rearrangement links TRBV20-1 to TRBJ2-1; 11 nucleotides match TRBD2. J lost 6 bases, V lost 0 bases, and 7 bases had no gene match. Per the germline V gene, CDR1 is DFQATT and CDR2 is SNEGSKA (reference sequence). The CDR3 length is 16 residues. The CDR3 coding sequence is TGCAGTGCTAGAGACCCCGGGACTAGCGGAATCAATGAGCAGTTCTTC. Translation: CSARDPGTSGINEQFF.

Note on this clonotype: A far larger clone differs by one base, so this is likely a read error. The gene calls are TRBV10-3 and TRBJ2-7; D is unclear. The CDR3 runs 15 residues. With 3 bases removed from V and 1 base from J, the gap between germline ends came to 13 bases. Germline CDR1 and CDR2: ENHRY and SYGVKD. The CDR3 is CAISEMEVTSYEQYF. DNA for the CDR3: TGTGCCATCAGTGAAATGGAAGTTACATCCTACGAGCAGTACTTC.

This clonotype was seen more than once but under ten times. The rearrangement joins TRBV9 to TRBJ2-7, with TRBD2 matching 13 bases. This CDR3 contains 16 residues. J was trimmed by 7 bases and V by 3 bases; bases with no gene match: 10. CDR1 is SGDLS and CDR2 is YYNGEE in the germline V gene. DNA for the CDR3: TGTGCCAGCAGCGCCGGACTAGCGGGAGCCCCTCGGGAGCAGTACTTC. It translates to CASSAGLAGAPREQYF.

There are many counts of this clonotype. The germline gene is not matched at one end of the junction; a read error may be the cause. This chain connects TRBV5-1 to TRBJ2-1; D possibly corresponds to TRBD1 (5 bases). The CDR3 is 13 amino acids. Germline-derived CDR1 and CDR2 are SGHRS and YFSETQ. For the CDR3, the DNA is TGTGCCAGCAGTTTAAGGGGATACAATGAGCAGTTCTTC. Translated, it gives CASSLRGYNEQFF.

The chain is built from TRBV12-3 or TRBV12-4 and TRBJ2-1; possible D gene TRBD2, 5 bases. The CDR3 runs 12 residues. V lost 8 bases, J lost 7 bases, and 12 bases lay in between. CDR3 region: CASPRGGNEQFF. As DNA, the CDR3 is TGTGCCAGCCCGCGAGGCGGGAATGAGCAGTTCTTC.

This clonotype was counted many times. V usage is TRBV12-3 or TRBV12-4 and J usage is TRBJ1-6; D ambiguous. V shed 6 bases and J shed 9 bases, with 15 bases lying between them. The CDR3 has 14 residues. The CDR3 bases are TGTGCCAGCAGCTTCGATGCGATGGGTTCACCCCTCCACTTT. It specifies CASSFDAMGSPLHF.

The table lists this clonotype with a few counts. The chain couples TRBV4-3 to TRBJ1-5, with a tentative D call TRBD1 (6 bases). Looked up from germline, CDR1 is LGHNA and CDR2 is YSLEER. With 4 bases removed from V and 6 bases from J, the gap between germline ends came to 16 bases. The CDR3 is 15 residues long. As DNA, the CDR3 is TGCGCCAGCAGCCGCCTACAGGGTCCGGGTCAGCCCCAGCATTTT. Amino acids: CASSRLQGPGQPQHF.

This rearrangement joins TRBV27 to TRBJ2-1; D is perhaps TRBD2 (6 bases). The CDR3 runs to 13 residues. Trimming shortened V by 4 bases and J by 8 bases, and 12 bases separated the two germline ends. Per the germline V gene, CDR1 is MNHEY and CDR2 is SMNVEV (reference sequence). CDR3 in DNA: TGTGCCAGCAGTTATGCGGGGTTTCATGAGCAGTTCTTC. As protein: CASSYAGFHEQFF.

There are many counts of this clonotype. The rearrangement uses TRBV18 and TRBJ1-5; the D is unclear. Looked up from germline, CDR1 is KGHSH and CDR2 is LQKENI. V lost 8 bases, J lost 5 bases, and 13 bases lay in between. This CDR3 region has 13 residues. This CDR3 reads CASRELPHQPQHF. The CDR3 DNA sequence: TGTGCCAGCCGCGAACTTCCCCATCAGCCCCAGCATTTT.

This clonotype has a count of ten or more. V and J are TRBV18 and TRBJ1-4; D is uncertain. Between the trimmed V and J ends, which lost 1 base and 0 bases, there was a span of 12 bases. Germline values: CDR1 KGHSH, CDR2 LQKENI. The CDR3 loop spans 17 amino acids. The CDR3 DNA is TGTGCCAGCTCACCACGAGGAAAGACTACAACTAATGAAAAACTGTTTTTT. Encoded protein: CASSPRGKTTTNEKLFF.

The rearrangement links TRBV9 to TRBJ2-1; 8 bases fit TRBD2. This CDR3 is 17 amino acids long. After removal of 4 bases from V and 7 bases from J, the junction contained 16 bases not matched to a gene. Looked up from germline, CDR1 is SGDLS and CDR2 is YYNGEE. The CDR3 DNA follows: TGTGCCAGCAGCTATACACAAACGGGACTAGGCCAAAATGAGCAGTTCTTC. Its translation: CASSYTQTGLGQNEQFF.

This clonotype has ten or more counts. V gene TRBV2 combines with J gene TRBJ2-2; D not resolved. Germline V gene sequence: CDR1 SNHLY, CDR2 FYNNEI. Between the trimmed V and J ends, which lost 11 bases and 7 bases, there was a span of 17 bases. The CDR3 spans 13 residues. The CDR3 loop reads CALRTVPLGELFF. CDR3 sequence (DNA): TGTGCCCTCCGGACCGTACCCCTCGGGGAGCTGTTTTTT.

This clonotype was detected ten times or more. The V gene is TRBV18, the J gene TRBJ1-5, with 9 bases lining up with TRBD1. With 3 bases clipped from V and 1 base from J, the junction kept 4 bases outside the gene matches. The germline V gene encodes CDR1 KGHSH and CDR2 LQKENI. The CDR3 is 16 residues long. The CDR3 sequence is CASSPRGTGSNQPQHF. The CDR3 nucleotides read TGTGCCAGCTCACCGCGCGGGACAGGGAGCAATCAGCCCCAGCATTTT.